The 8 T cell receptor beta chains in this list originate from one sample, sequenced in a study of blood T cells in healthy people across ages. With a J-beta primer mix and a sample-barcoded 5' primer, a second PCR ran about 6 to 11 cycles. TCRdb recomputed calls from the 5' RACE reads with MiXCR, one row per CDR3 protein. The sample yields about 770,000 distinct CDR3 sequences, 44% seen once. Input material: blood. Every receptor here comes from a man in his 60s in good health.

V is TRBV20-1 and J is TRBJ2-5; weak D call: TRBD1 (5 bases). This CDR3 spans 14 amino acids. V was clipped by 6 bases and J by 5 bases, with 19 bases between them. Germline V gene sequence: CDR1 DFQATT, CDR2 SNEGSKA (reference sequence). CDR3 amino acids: CSAEAMDKWETQYF. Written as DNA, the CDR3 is TGCAGTGCCGAAGCGATGGACAAATGGGAGACCCAGTACTTC.

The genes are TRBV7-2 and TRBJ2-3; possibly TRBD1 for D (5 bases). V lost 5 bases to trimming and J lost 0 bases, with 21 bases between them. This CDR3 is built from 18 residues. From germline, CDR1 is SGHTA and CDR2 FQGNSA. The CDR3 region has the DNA TGTGCCAGCAGCCTCGTGAGACAGTATATTTCTAGCACAGATACGCAGTATTTT. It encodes CASSLVRQYISSTDTQYF.

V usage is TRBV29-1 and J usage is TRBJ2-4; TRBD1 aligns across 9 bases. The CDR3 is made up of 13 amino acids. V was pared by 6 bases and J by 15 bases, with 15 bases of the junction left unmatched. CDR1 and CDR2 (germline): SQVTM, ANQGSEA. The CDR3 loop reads CSVGQGFVYERYF. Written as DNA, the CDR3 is TGCAGCGTAGGACAGGGGTTTGTCTACGAGCGGTACTTC. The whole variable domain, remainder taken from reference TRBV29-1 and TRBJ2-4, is SAVISQKPSRDICQRGTSLTIQCQVDSQVTMMFWYRQQPGQSLTLIATANQGSEATYESGFVIDKFPISRPNLTFSTLTVSNMSPEDSSIYLCSVGQGFVYERYFGAGTRLSVL.

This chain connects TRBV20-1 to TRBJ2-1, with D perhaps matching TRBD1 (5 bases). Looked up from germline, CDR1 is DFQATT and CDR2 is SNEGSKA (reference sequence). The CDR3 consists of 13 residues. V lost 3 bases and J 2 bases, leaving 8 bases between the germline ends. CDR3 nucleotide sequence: TGCAGTGCTAGTGTCAGGGCCTACAATGAGCAGTTCTTC. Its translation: CSASVRAYNEQFF.

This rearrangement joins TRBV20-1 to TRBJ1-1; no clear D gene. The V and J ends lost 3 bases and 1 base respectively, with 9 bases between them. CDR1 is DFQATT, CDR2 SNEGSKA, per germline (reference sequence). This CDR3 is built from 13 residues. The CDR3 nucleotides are TGCAGTGCTAGGGACTTCTGGAACACTGAAGCTTTCTTT. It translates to CSARDFWNTEAFF.

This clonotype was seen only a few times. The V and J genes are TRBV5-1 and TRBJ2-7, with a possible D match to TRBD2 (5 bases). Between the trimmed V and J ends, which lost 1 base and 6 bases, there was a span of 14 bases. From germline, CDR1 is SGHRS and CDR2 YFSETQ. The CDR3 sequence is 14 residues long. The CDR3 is CASSLTVDSPEQYF. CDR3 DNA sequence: TGCGCCAGCAGCTTGACAGTGGACTCACCCGAGCAGTACTTC.

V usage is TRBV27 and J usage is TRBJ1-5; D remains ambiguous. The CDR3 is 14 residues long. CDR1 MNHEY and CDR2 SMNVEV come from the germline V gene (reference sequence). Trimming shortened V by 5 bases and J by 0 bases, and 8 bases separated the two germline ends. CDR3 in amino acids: CASSDGNSNQPQHF. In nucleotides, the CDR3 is TGTGCCAGCAGTGACGGCAATAGCAATCAGCCCCAGCATTTT.

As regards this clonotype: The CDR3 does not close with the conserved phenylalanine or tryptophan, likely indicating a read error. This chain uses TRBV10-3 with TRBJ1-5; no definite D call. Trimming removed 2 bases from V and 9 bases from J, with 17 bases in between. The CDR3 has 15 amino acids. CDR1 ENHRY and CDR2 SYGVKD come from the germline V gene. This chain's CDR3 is CAISEGLGETGPQHS. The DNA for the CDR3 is TGTGCCATCAGTGAGGGTCTTGGGGAAACGGGGCCCCAGCATTCT.